The 15 T cell receptor beta chains in this list originate from one sample, sequenced in a study of T cell clonality in common variable immunodeficiency. Clones were read by immunoSEQ multiplex PCR, and TCRdb kept only the in-frame ones, dropping some. The sample includes tens of thousands of clones, none of them occurring once. The sample consisted of peripheral blood mononuclear cells. The source of these receptors is a person aged 18 to 70 in good health.

The table lists this clone with a few counts. The CDR3 is cut off 3 residues early in the read; its end comes from the germline J gene. This sequence joins TRBV7-9 and TRBJ1-5, with a tentative D call TRBD1 (6 bases). Germline V CDR1 and CDR2: SEHNR, FQNEAQ (reference sequence). This CDR3 comprises 14 residues. V lost 5 bases and J 2 bases, leaving 10 bases between the germline ends. The covered CDR3 bases are TGTGCCAGCAGCCTCAACAGGGGCAATCAGCCC. As protein: CASSLNRGNQP. The CDR3 in its entirety is CASSLNRGNQPQHF.

This clone was seen a few times. The CDR3 end lies 3 residues beyond the end of the read and is filled in from the germline J gene. This rearrangement joins TRBV18 to TRBJ1-2; a weak D match, TRBD1 (5 bases). CDR3 size: 14 residues. Trimming removed 3 bases from V and 7 bases from J, with 15 bases in between. CDR1 is KGHSH, CDR2 LQKENI, per germline. CDR3 bases read: TGTGCCAGCTCACCCTCGGACATGGGGATTGGC. Amino acid sequence: CASSPSDMGIG. The entire CDR3 is CASSPSDMGIGYTF. The whole variable domain, filled in from reference TRBV18 and TRBJ1-2, reads NAGVMQNPRHLVRRRGQEARLRCSPMKGHSHVYWYRQLPEEGLKFMVYLQKENIIDESGMPKERFSAEFPKEGPSILRIQQVVRGDSAAYFCASSPSDMGIGYTFGSGTRLTVV.

This clone was seen repeatedly, ten times or more. The CDR3 here is CASKRQGGTGELFF. CDR3 DNA (partial): TGTGCCAGTAAGAGGCAGGGAGGGACCGGGGAG. The genes are TRBV19 and TRBJ2-2; 7 positions agree with TRBD2. The CDR3 end is not reached by the read, which stops 3 residues before it; the germline J gene fills it in. Germline CDR1 LNHDA, CDR2 SQIVND (reference sequence). With V trimmed by 7 bases and J by 5 bases, 7 bases remained unmatched. CDR3 size: 14 residues.

This clone was counted at least ten times. The CDR3 end lies 3 residues beyond the end of the read and is filled in from the germline J gene. J is TRBJ1-4 and V is TRBV5-4, with D unresolved. V was shortened by 2 bases and J by 5 bases, with 13 bases between the two germline ends. Germline CDR1 and CDR2: SGHNT and YYREEE (reference sequence). The CDR3 totals 15 residues. CDR3 bases read: TGTGCCAGCAGCTTTGGAGGCAGGAGAAATGAAAAA. Amino acids: CASSFGGRRNEK. The entire CDR3 is CASSFGGRRNEKLFF.

This clone was observed at least ten times. The CDR3 end lies 3 residues beyond the end of the read and is filled in from the germline J gene. This chain connects TRBV4-1 to TRBJ2-7, with D perhaps matching TRBD1 (5 bases). Trimming took 0 bases from V and 2 from J, leaving 14 bases between them. CDR1 and CDR2 from the germline V gene are MGHRA and YSYEKL. The CDR3 is made up of 16 amino acids. The CDR3 region is CASSQDYWGSPYEQYF. The part of the CDR3 DNA that was read is TGCGCCAGCAGCCAAGATTATTGGGGCTCCCCCTACGAG.

Concerning this clone: The read halts 3 residues ahead of the CDR3 end, with the missing end drawn from the germline J gene. The J gene is TRBJ2-7, the V gene TRBV5-1; D perhaps matches TRBD2 (6 bases). Germline V gene sequence: CDR1 SGHRS, CDR2 YFSETQ. CDR3 size: 14 residues. V was cut by 0 bases and J by 5 bases, with 12 bases left in between. The part of the CDR3 DNA that was read is TGCGCCAGCAGCTTGGTTGGGGGGACCGACGAG. Protein product: CASSLVGGTDE. The entire CDR3 is CASSLVGGTDEQYF.

This clone was seen many times. Coverage ceases 3 residues before the CDR3 finishes, and the germline J gene fills in the end. The chain couples TRBV7-2 to TRBJ2-3; maybe TRBD2 (6 bases). CDR3 length: 15 amino acids. Trimming took off 4 bases at V and 3 bases at J, with 14 bases between the two ends. The V gene's germline CDR1 is SGHTA and CDR2 FQGNSA. CDR3 region: CASSSPGLPTDTQYF. CDR3 DNA, as far as it was read: TGTGCCAGCAGCTCTCCGGGACTCCCTACAGATACG.

There are a few counts of this clone. The observed sequence ends 3 residues before the CDR3 terminus, with the missing tail filled in from the germline J gene. V gene TRBV18 combines with J gene TRBJ2-2; a possible D gene is TRBD2 (5 bases). CDR3 length: 17 amino acids. Germline CDR1 and CDR2: KGHSH and LQKENI. CDR3 loop: CASSPLKAGSYNSPLFF. The CDR3 DNA, read in part, is TGTGCCAGCTCACCATTAAAGGCGGGCTCCTATAATTCACCG.

This clone was picked up many times. The read comes to an end 3 residues before the CDR3 does, leaving the germline J gene to fill in the end. The gene calls are TRBV11-2 and TRBJ2-7, with 9 positions matching TRBD2. Germline V lookup: CDR1 SGHAT, CDR2 FQNNGV. The CDR3 is made up of 15 amino acids. J lost 6 bases, V lost 4 bases, and 10 bases had no gene match. The CDR3 spells CASSSVGGGAPEQYF. CDR3 DNA (partial): TGTGCCAGCAGCTCCGTCGGCGGGGGGGCTCCCGAG.

In its sample, this clone was seen many times. The observed sequence ends 3 residues before the CDR3 terminus, with the missing tail filled in from the germline J gene. The chain is built from TRBV12-3 or TRBV12-4 and TRBJ1-1; no reliable D call. V was pared by 2 bases and J by 6 bases, with 16 bases between. The CDR3 loop spans 15 amino acids. CDR3 DNA, as far as it was read: TGTGCCAGCAGTTTACCCCCCCGGTCCACCCCTGAA. This encodes CASSLPPRSTPE. The whole CDR3 sequence is CASSLPPRSTPEAFF.

This clone was picked up many times. The read ends 3 residues shy of where the CDR3 ends; the end is completed using the germline J gene. This chain uses TRBV5-1 with TRBJ1-1; D possibly corresponds to TRBD1 (6 bases). The germline V gene has CDR1 SGHRS and CDR2 YFSETQ. The CDR3 extends over 16 amino acids. The V end was cut by 1 base, the J end by 7 bases, with 20 bases between. The DNA read from the CDR3 is TGCGCCAGCAGCTTGAGGGGGGGCGTGGGGAATAGTGAA. Protein sequence: CASSLRGGVGNSE. Given in full, the CDR3 is CASSLRGGVGNSEAFF.

The chain's CDR3 is CASSVTGDNSPLHF. The DNA read from the CDR3 is TGTGCCAGCAGCGTTACAGGGGATAATTCACCC. V and J are TRBV2 and TRBJ1-6, with TRBD1 matching 7 bases. The read terminates 3 residues before the CDR3 end, so the remaining end is supplied by the germline J gene. This CDR3 comprises 14 residues. V trimming: 6 bases; J trimming: 5 bases; junction bases outside the gene matches: 4. Germline V CDR1 and CDR2: SNHLY, FYNNEI.

There are many counts of this clone. The read halts 3 residues ahead of the CDR3 end, with the missing end drawn from the germline J gene. The chain uses TRBV20-1 and TRBJ2-7, with 13 bases that match TRBD2. CDR1 is DFQATT and CDR2 is SNEGSKA in the germline V gene (reference sequence). V was clipped by 3 bases and J by 1 base; unmatched bases: 12. The CDR3 consists of 18 residues. The sequenced part of the CDR3 DNA is TGCAGTGCTAGCGAAGTTTACGGGACTAGCGGGAAATCCTACGAG. Translation gives CSASEVYGTSGKSYE. The whole CDR3 is CSASEVYGTSGKSYEQYF.

This clone occurred many times. The chain's CDR3 is CSAFSGSGADTQYF. CDR3 bases read: TGCAGTGCTTTTAGCGGGAGTGGTGCAGATACG. This chain connects TRBV20-1 to TRBJ2-3; 9 nucleotides align to TRBD2. From the germline J gene comes the end of the CDR3, since the read stops 3 residues before it. After removal of 5 bases from V and 4 bases from J, the junction contained 7 bases not matched to a gene. Germline CDR1 is DFQATT and CDR2 is SNEGSKA (reference sequence). This CDR3 has 14 amino acids.

This clone was observed many times. The missing CDR3 end, 3 residues past where the read stops, is filled in from the germline J gene. V is TRBV20-1 and J is TRBJ2-1; 8 nucleotides line up with TRBD2. The germline gives CDR1 DFQATT, CDR2 SNEGSKA (reference sequence). After removal of 5 bases from V and 0 bases from J, the junction contained 9 bases not matched to a gene. This CDR3 region has 16 residues. CDR3: CSAPGGGSSSYNEQFF. Partial CDR3 DNA: TGCAGTGCTCCCGGGGGGGGGAGCAGCTCCTACAATGAG.